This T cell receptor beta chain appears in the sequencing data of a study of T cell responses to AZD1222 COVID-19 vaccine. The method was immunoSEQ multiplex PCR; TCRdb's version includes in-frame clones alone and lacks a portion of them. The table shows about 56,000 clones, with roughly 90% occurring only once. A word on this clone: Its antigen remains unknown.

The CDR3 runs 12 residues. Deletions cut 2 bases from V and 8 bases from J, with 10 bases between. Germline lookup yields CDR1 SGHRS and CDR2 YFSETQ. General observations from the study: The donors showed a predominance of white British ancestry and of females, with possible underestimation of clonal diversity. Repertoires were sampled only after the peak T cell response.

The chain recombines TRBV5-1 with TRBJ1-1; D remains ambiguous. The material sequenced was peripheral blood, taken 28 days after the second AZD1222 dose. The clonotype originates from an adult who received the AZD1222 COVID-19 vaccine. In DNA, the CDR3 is TGCGCCAGCAGCTTTTCCGACGGAGAAGCTTTCTTT. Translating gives CASSFSDGEAFF.